The entry below describes one T cell receptor (beta chain). Its matching antigen is unknown. This sample is part of a study of cytomegalovirus exposure and HLA in healthy donors. Study results and limitations: A few CMV-associated chains proved CMV antigen-specific in vitro. Among TCR beta chains, those listed as cytomegalovirus-associated numbered fewer than 200. V segments that were indistinguishable, TRBV6-2 and TRBV6-3 among them, were omitted from analysis.

Primers: 60 Vbeta forward and 13 Jbeta reverse. TCRdb's copy holds only in-frame clones and misses some; the assay was immunoSEQ multiplex PCR. The table shows 180,000 or so clones, with over 80% occurring only once. This CDR3 has 17 residues. J gave up 5 bases and V 2 bases, and 9 bases lay outside the gene matches. Germline-derived CDR1 and CDR2 are SGHTA and FQGNSA. The TCR comes from a woman aged 45-59 years in good health and CMV-seropositive. The chain combines TRBV7-2 with TRBJ2-5, with 12 bases lining up with TRBD2. Sequencing used PBMCs. This CDR3 reads CASSLLASGGAGETQYF. The CDR3 DNA follows: TGTGCCAGCAGCTTATTGGCTAGCGGGGGGGCGGGGGAGACCCAGTACTTC.